The 27 T cell receptor beta chains presented below share a single source sample, sequenced in a study of cytomegalovirus exposure and HLA in healthy donors. In the PCR, 60 Vbeta and 13 Jbeta primers were used. The protocol was immunoSEQ multiplex PCR, while the TCRdb copy is restricted to in-frame clones and leaves out a portion. The table shows roughly 62,000 clones, with 70% to 75% occurring only once. Sequencing was carried out using PBMCs. The receptors shown here come from a woman between 25 and 40 years old in good health and CMV-seronegative.

This clone was seen once. This sequence joins TRBV7-6 and TRBJ1-1, with D possibly being TRBD1 (6 bases). Germline assignment: CDR1 SGHVS and CDR2 FNYEAQ. The CDR3 has 15 residues. Trimming took off 4 bases at V and 6 bases at J, with 18 bases between the two ends. DNA of the CDR3: TGTGCCAGCAGCTCCGGGGGGGGCCTCCACGCTGAAGCTTTCTTT. Its translation is CASSSGGGLHAEAFF.

V gene TRBV7-6 combines with J gene TRBJ2-3, with 10 positions matching TRBD2. This CDR3 is 14 amino acids long. Trimming took 4 bases from V and 4 from J; bases not matched to a gene: 2. CDR1 is SGHVS, CDR2 FNYEAQ, per germline. CDR3 sequence: CASSSSGSADTQYF. The CDR3, as DNA: TGTGCCAGCAGCTCTAGCGGGAGCGCAGATACGCAGTATTTT. Supplemented by reference TRBV7-6 and TRBJ2-3, the full variable domain reads GAGVSQSPRYKVTKRGQDVALRCDPISGHVSLYWYRQALGQGPEFLTYFNYEAQQDKSGLPNDRFSAERPEGSISTLTIQRTEQRDSAMYRCASSSSGSADTQYFGPGTRLTVL.

In its sample, this clone was seen once. The rearrangement joins TRBV6-5 to TRBJ1-2, with D perhaps matching TRBD1 (6 bases). V lost 2 bases and J lost 0, with 10 bases in between. This CDR3 spans 15 amino acids. The V gene's germline CDR1 is MNHEY and CDR2 SVGAGI. This CDR3 is CASSYAGAANYGYTF. In DNA form, the CDR3 reads TGTGCCAGCAGTTACGCAGGGGCTGCTAACTATGGCTACACCTTC.

This chain links TRBV19 with TRBJ2-2; 7 bases are shared with TRBD2. This CDR3 spans 15 amino acids. Germline values: CDR1 LNHDA, CDR2 SQIVND (reference sequence). Losses at the gene ends were 7 bases for V and 4 bases for J; bases not matched to a gene: 9. The CDR3 spells CASKRGRDLTGELFF. As DNA, the CDR3 is TGTGCCAGTAAGCGGGGAAGGGACCTCACCGGGGAGCTGTTTTTT. Drawing the rest from reference TRBV19 and TRBJ2-2, the complete variable domain is DGGITQSPKYLFRKEGQNVTLSCEQNLNHDAMYWYRQDPGQGLRLIYYSQIVNDFQKGDIAEGYSVSREKKESFPLTVTSAQKNPTAFYLCASKRGRDLTGELFFGEGSRLTVL.

The chain recombines TRBV18 with TRBJ1-5; TRBD1 agrees at 8 bases. The J segment lost 1 base and the V segment lost 2 bases, leaving 1 base of the junction unmatched. Germline CDR1 and CDR2: KGHSH and LQKENI. The CDR3 totals 15 residues. The CDR3 DNA sequence: TGTGCCAGCTCACCAGGACAGGGAAGCAATCAGCCCCAGCATTTT. As protein: CASSPGQGSNQPQHF.

This clone is medium-sized (0.01 to 0.1%) by share. CDR3 sequence (DNA): TGCGCCAGCAGCCAGGAGACAGGGTTCTCTAACTATGGCTACACCTTC. This gives the protein CASSQETGFSNYGYTF. The chain joins TRBV4-3 to TRBJ1-2; TRBD1 aligns across 7 bases. V was pared by 3 bases and J by 0 bases, with 7 bases of the junction left unmatched. The CDR3 has 16 amino acids. CDR1 is LGHNA and CDR2 is YSLEER in the germline V gene.

This chain joins TRBV6-5 and TRBJ2-3; D might be TRBD2 (6 bases). Trimming pared 4 bases from V and 0 bases from J, leaving 14 bases between. The length of the CDR3 is 16 residues. Germline V gene data show CDR1 as MNHEY and CDR2 as SVGAGI. CDR3 residues: CASSFNPGLSTDTQYF. CDR3 bases: TGTGCCAGCAGTTTCAATCCGGGACTTAGCACAGATACGCAGTATTTT.

V usage is TRBV5-1 and J usage is TRBJ2-7; 7 bases map to TRBD1. V lost 4 bases, J lost 3 bases, and 7 bases stayed unmatched. CDR3 size: 14 residues. CDR1 SGHRS and CDR2 YFSETQ come from the germline V gene. This CDR3 reads CASSPTGTIYEQYF. For the CDR3, the DNA is TGCGCCAGCAGCCCGACAGGGACGATCTACGAGCAGTACTTC.

The gene calls are TRBV7-3 and TRBJ2-5; the match to TRBD1 covers 10 bases. CDR1 SGHTA and CDR2 FQGTGA come from the germline V gene. Unmatched junction bases numbered 7, after V lost 5 bases and J lost 7 bases. The CDR3 is 14 residues long. The CDR3 coding sequence is TGTGCCAGCAGCCCCGGGACAGGGGTGGGGACCCAGTACTTC. Amino acids: CASSPGTGVGTQYF. Based on the CDR3 plus reference TRBV7-3 and TRBJ2-5, the full variable domain is GAGVSQTPSNKVTEKGKYVELRCDPISGHTALYWYRQSLGQGPEFLIYFQGTGAADDSGLPNDRFFAVRPEGSVSTLKIQRTERGDSAVYLCASSPGTGVGTQYFGPGTRLLVL.

This sequence joins TRBV7-2 and TRBJ2-1; 7 bases fit TRBD1. With V trimmed by 6 bases and J by 4 bases, 6 bases remained unmatched. Germline V gene lookup returns CDR1 SGHTA and CDR2 FQGNSA. The CDR3 runs to 14 residues. The CDR3 region is CASRLDREYNEQFF. In nucleotides, the CDR3 is TGTGCCAGCAGACTAGACAGGGAATACAATGAGCAGTTCTTC.

This chain uses TRBV27 with TRBJ1-4, with TRBD1 identical over 8 bases. The germline CDR1 and CDR2 sequences are MNHEY and SMNVEV (reference sequence). CDR3 length: 16 residues. V was clipped by 5 bases and J by 7 bases; unmatched bases: 12. CDR3 nucleotides: TGTGCCAGCAGTGGGAGGACAGGGCGGGCGGGTGAAAAACTGTTTTTT. Its translation is CASSGRTGRAGEKLFF.

This clone was picked up a small number of times. The gene calls are TRBV5-4 and TRBJ1-3, with a possible D match to TRBD1 (5 bases). This CDR3 contains 16 residues. The V end lost 4 bases, the J end lost 0 bases, and 14 bases lay between the germline ends. CDR1 and CDR2 from the germline V gene are SGHNT and YYREEE (reference sequence). Written as DNA, the CDR3 is TGTGCCAGCAGCCTTAAGCAGGGTCACTCTGGAAACACCATATATTTT. This translates into CASSLKQGHSGNTIYF.

The rearrangement uses TRBV6-1 and TRBJ2-7; 8 nucleotides agree with TRBD1. V lost 6 bases and J lost 1; bases outside the gene matches: 8. This CDR3 spans 15 amino acids. The V gene's germline CDR1 is MNHNS and CDR2 SASEGT. The CDR3 region is CASRKDRETSYEQYF. The CDR3 DNA reads as TGTGCCAGCAGAAAGGACAGGGAGACTTCCTACGAGCAGTACTTC.

The chain combines TRBV7-9 with TRBJ2-7; 9 positions match TRBD2. From germline, CDR1 is SEHNR and CDR2 FQNEAQ (reference sequence). Trimming removed 5 bases from V and 2 bases from J; junction bases left unmatched: 1. The CDR3 has 13 amino acids. The CDR3 sequence: CASSRTSAYEQYV. For the CDR3, the DNA is TGTGCCAGCAGCCGGACTAGCGCCTACGAGCAGTACGTC.

The chain employs TRBV27 and TRBJ2-5, with 7 bases lining up with TRBD2. With 3 bases clipped from V and 5 bases from J, the junction kept 9 bases outside the gene matches. The germline V gene encodes CDR1 MNHEY and CDR2 SMNVEV (reference sequence). There are 15 residues in the CDR3. CDR3 coding DNA: TGTGCCAGCAGTTTGCGCGGGGGAACGCCGGAGACCCAGTACTTC. It is translated as CASSLRGGTPETQYF.

The rearrangement links TRBV7-6 to TRBJ1-1; 11 positions match TRBD1. Germline V gene data show CDR1 as SGHVS and CDR2 as FNYEAQ. CDR3 length: 15 amino acids. The trim removed 1 base at V and 4 bases at J, leaving 2 bases unmatched. The CDR3 here is CASSLGTGGFTEAFF. Written as DNA, the CDR3 is TGTGCCAGCAGCTTAGGGACAGGGGGCTTCACTGAAGCTTTCTTT.

The chain has TRBV19 and TRBJ1-1; D is uncertain. Trimming pared 3 bases from V and 6 bases from J, leaving 8 bases between. The CDR3 contains 12 residues. From germline, CDR1 is LNHDA and CDR2 SQIVND (reference sequence). CDR3 DNA: TGTGCCAGTAGTATTGGGAGGGCTGAAGCTTTCTTT. Protein sequence: CASSIGRAEAFF.

This CDR3 reads CASSVDGGSSETQYF. The CDR3 region has the DNA TGTGCCAGCAGCGTAGATGGCGGGAGCTCAGAGACCCAGTACTTC. The chain uses TRBV9 and TRBJ2-5; 7 bases map to TRBD2. Unmatched junction bases numbered 6, after V lost 0 bases and J lost 4 bases. Germline V gives CDR1 SGDLS, CDR2 YYNGEE. The CDR3 spans 15 residues.

This clone has a handful of counts. The chain links TRBV10-1 to TRBJ2-1, with TRBD2 matching 13 bases. Germline V gene lookup returns CDR1 WNHNN and CDR2 SYGVQD (reference sequence). The junction had 1 base not matched to a gene; V was cut back by 8 bases and J by 3 bases. The CDR3 length is 14 residues. CDR3 amino acids: CASGTSGVYNEQFF. In DNA form, the CDR3 reads TGCGCCAGCGGGACTAGCGGGGTCTACAATGAGCAGTTCTTC.

The chain couples TRBV5-5 to TRBJ1-3; D is perhaps TRBD1 (5 bases). The CDR3 sequence is 17 residues long. Germline lookup yields CDR1 SGHKS and CDR2 YYEKEE (reference sequence). The V and J ends lost 0 bases and 0 bases respectively, with 13 bases between them. CDR3 amino acids: CASSLAPQGSSGNTIYF. The CDR3 DNA follows: TGTGCCAGCAGCTTGGCCCCCCAGGGCAGCTCTGGAAACACCATATATTTT.

The chain links TRBV19 to TRBJ2-3; no reliable D call. V lost 4 bases and J lost 3, with 8 bases in between. Germline V CDR1 and CDR2: LNHDA, SQIVND (reference sequence). This CDR3 has 13 residues. CDR3 in amino acids: CASSNQRTDTQYF. CDR3 DNA: TGTGCCAGTAGTAATCAGAGGACAGATACGCAGTATTTT.

The chain couples TRBV4-1 to TRBJ2-7; 12 nucleotides line up with TRBD2. The V gene's germline CDR1 is MGHRA and CDR2 YSYEKL. With 0 bases clipped from V and 6 bases from J, the junction kept 9 bases outside the gene matches. This CDR3 is 17 amino acids long. This CDR3 reads CASSQDVPTSGSSEQYV. CDR3 DNA sequence: TGCGCCAGCAGCCAAGACGTCCCGACTAGCGGGAGTAGCGAGCAGTACGTC.

The rearrangement links TRBV28 to TRBJ1-2; 9 nucleotides align to TRBD1. V lost 11 bases to trimming and J lost 8 bases; unmatched junction nucleotides: 21. Germline V gene data show CDR1 as MDHEN and CDR2 as SYDVKM. This CDR3 is 16 amino acids long. CDR3 residues: CAGAPGQGLLSYGYTF. The CDR3 region has the DNA TGTGCCGGGGCCCCGGGACAGGGACTTCTCTCGTACGGCTACACCTTC.

The CDR3, as DNA: TGTGCCAGCAGCTTGGCTAGGGGGCACGAGCAGTACTTC. Protein sequence: CASSLARGHEQYF. J is TRBJ2-7 and V is TRBV5-8, with 7 positions matching TRBD1. This CDR3 region has 13 residues. The V gene end was trimmed by 0 bases and the J gene end by 5 bases; junction bases not matched to a gene: 2. Germline lookup yields CDR1 SGHTS and CDR2 YDEGEE.

This chain connects TRBV19 to TRBJ2-7; TRBD2 matches at 8 bases. The CDR3 runs 15 residues. The V and J ends lost 5 bases and 2 bases, in that order; junction bases with no gene match: 8. Germline V gives CDR1 LNHDA, CDR2 SQIVND (reference sequence). The CDR3 coding sequence is TGTGCCAGTAGTCCCGGGACTAGGACCACCTACGAGCAGTACTTC. It is translated as CASSPGTRTTYEQYF.

The chain links TRBV19 to TRBJ2-2, with D unclear. CDR1 LNHDA and CDR2 SQIVND come from the germline V gene (reference sequence). With 5 bases removed from V and 3 bases from J, the gap between germline ends came to 13 bases. The CDR3 length is 15 residues. The CDR3 DNA follows: TGTGCCAGTAGTCCAGGCGAGTGGGACACCGGGGAGCTGTTTTTT. This sequence encodes CASSPGEWDTGELFF.

J is TRBJ2-1 and V is TRBV5-1; 13 positions match TRBD2. CDR3 length equals 15 residues. Germline V gene sequence: CDR1 SGHRS, CDR2 YFSETQ. J was trimmed by 6 bases and V by 3 bases; bases with no gene match: 3. DNA for the CDR3: TGCGCCAGCAGCTGGACTAGCGGGAGAGGCAATGAGCAGTTCTTC. It is translated as CASSWTSGRGNEQFF.